The clone carrying this T cell receptor beta chain came up a few times. The antigen remains undetermined. The sample belongs to a study of CD8 T cells in ankylosing spondylitis. Study observations and caveats: Blood from ankylosing spondylitis patients appeared to carry a characteristic roughly 8-variant TCR beta motif.

Via MiXCR, TCRdb re-called the 5' RACE reads, giving one row per CDR3 protein. The sample has 700,000 or so distinct CDR3 sequences; around 19% are singletons. Trimming at V came to 4 bases and at J to 0 bases, leaving 7 bases not matched to a gene. Germline CDR1 reads MNHEY; CDR2 reads SMNVEV (reference sequence). CDR3 length: 16 amino acids. The sequencing input was blood, either unsorted or a sorted T cell fraction (not recorded which). This sequence was found in a male donor with ankylosing spondylitis. The gene calls are TRBV27 and TRBJ2-3; 7 bases are a match to TRBD2. The CDR3 DNA is TGTGCCAGCAGTTGGCGGGGGAGACCTAGCACAGATACGCAGTATTTT. Amino acids: CASSWRGRPSTDTQYF.